Described below is a single T cell receptor beta chain sequence and its context. Its antigen is still unknown. The entry originates in a study of T cell repertoires in cytomegalovirus infection. Study context: Public TCR beta signatures indicated both CMV infection and matching HLA type.

Using its own MiXCR run on the reads, TCRdb lists one record per CDR3 protein. The sample yields hundreds of thousands of distinct CDR3 sequences, more than 20% seen once. The trim removed 0 bases at V and 1 base at J, leaving 7 bases unmatched. Per the germline V gene, CDR1 is SQVTM and CDR2 is ANQGSEA. The CDR3 totals 17 residues. General study results and limits: Across the ex vivo response, the dominant clonotypes were HLA-C-restricted CMV-specific TCR beta clonotypes. Summed public TCR beta family frequency identified CMV carriers bearing the relevant HLA.

The receptor was isolated from a human donor in good health (CMV status not recorded). Some clones in this sample may be carry-over from other donors' samples. Sequences were obtained from CD8+ T cells from PBMCs. The J gene is TRBJ2-7, the V gene TRBV29-1, with 12 bases lining up with TRBD1. In nucleotides, the CDR3 is TGCAGCGTTGAAGATTTACGGGACAGGGGGCTTTCCTACGAGCAGTACTTC. Protein sequence: CSVEDLRDRGLSYEQYF.